Listed below are T cell receptor beta chains from one sample, sequenced in a study of shared clonotypes between healthy human individuals. TCRdb's copy holds only in-frame clones and misses some; the assay was immunoSEQ multiplex PCR. Among fewer than 800,000 clones, about 91% were seen once, and the ten largest hold nearly 25%. Sequenced input: naive CD8+ T cells sorted from blood. The receptors were sampled from a man aged 30 to 45 in good health. The CDR3 runs from the conserved cysteine through the conserved F or W. D genes are given only for firm matches. Not every row has a clone size; where given, it reads once, few, many or a size class.

abundance,j_gene,d_gene,v_gene,CDR3nt,CDR3aa
NA,TRBJ2-3,NA,TRBV9,TGTGCCAGCAGCCCGGCGACTGGGGTTCCCACAGATACGCAGTATTTT,CASSPATGVPTDTQYF
NA,TRBJ2-4,TRBD1,TRBV28,TGTGCCAGCAGTTTAAGGACAGGGGGAGCCAAAAACATTCAGTACTTC,CASSLRTGGAKNIQYF
NA,TRBJ1-1,NA,TRBV11-1,TGTGCCAGCAGCAATGGGCCAGGGAACACTGAAGCTTTCTTT,CASSNGPGNTEAFF
NA,TRBJ1-2,NA,TRBV7-9,TGTGCCAGCAGCTTAACTAACTATGGCTACACCTTC,CASSLTNYGYTF
NA,TRBJ1-5,NA,TRBV6-1,TGTGCCAGCAGTGAAGGGAACAGGGAGACCAATCAGCCCCAGCATTTT,CASSEGNRETNQPQHF
NA,TRBJ2-3,TRBD2,TRBV28,TGTGCCAGCAGGAAAGCGGGAGTTAGGACAGATACGCAGTATTTT,CASRKAGVRTDTQYF
NA,TRBJ2-1,NA,TRBV7-2,TGTGCCAGCAGTCAAGGACCATTCCCGCTATACAATGAGCAGTTCTTC,CASSQGPFPLYNEQFF
NA,TRBJ2-7,TRBD1,TRBV27,TGTGCCAGCAGAAGACAGGGTCCCTACGAGCAGTACTTC,CASRRQGPYEQYF
NA,TRBJ2-3,TRBD2,TRBV6-1,TGTGCCAGCAGTGAACAGGGACTAGCGGGAGGATACACAGATACGCAGTATTTT,CASSEQGLAGGYTDTQYF
NA,TRBJ2-5,NA,TRBV6-6,TGTGCCAGCAACGTACCGGGCCCACAAGAGACCCAGTACTTC,CASNVPGPQETQYF
NA,TRBJ1-2,TRBD1,TRBV10-3,TGTGCCACCAACACGGGACAGGGGGCGATTGGCTACACCTTC,CATNTGQGAIGYTF
NA,TRBJ1-2,TRBD1,TRBV6-6,TGTGCCAGCAGTCCCGGGACAGCTAACTATGGCTACACCTTC,CASSPGTANYGYTF
NA,TRBJ1-4,TRBD1,TRBV11-2,TGTGCCAGCAGCTTGGGGGGACAGCAGGCGGGTAATGAAAAACTGTTTTTT,CASSLGGQQAGNEKLFF
NA,TRBJ2-1,TRBD2,TRBV9,TGTGCCAGCAGCGGCATGGGGGGACTAGCGGGGACAAGCTCCTACAATGAGCAGTTCTTC,CASSGMGGLAGTSSYNEQFF
once,TRBJ2-1,TRBD2,TRBV5-5,TGTGCCAGCAGCTTGTTTCCGGGACTAGCGGGACTCGGTGAGCAGTTCTTC,CASSLFPGLAGLGEQFF
NA,TRBJ2-5,TRBD1,TRBV4-1,TGCGCCAGCAGGGGGGACAGGGGGGCTCAAGAGACCCAGTACTTC,CASRGDRGAQETQYF
NA,TRBJ2-1,NA,TRBV15,TGTGCCACCAGCAACAGGGGACTCAGGGGGAATGAGCAGTTCTTC,CATSNRGLRGNEQFF
NA,TRBJ1-5,NA,TRBV5-5,TGTGCCAGCAGCTTGTATCTCGGGGGAACTCAGCCCCAGCATTTT,CASSLYLGGTQPQHF
few,TRBJ1-2,NA,TRBV2,TGTGCCAGCAGTGACTCAGCAGACTTGGGCTATGGCTACACCTTC,CASSDSADLGYGYTF
NA,TRBJ1-6,NA,TRBV4-1,TGCGCCAGCAGCTCAGGAGGGGGTTCACCCCTCCACTTT,CASSSGGGSPLHF
NA,TRBJ2-1,TRBD2,TRBV7-2,TGTGCCAGCAGCTTAGTGGGACTAGGTGTTGAGCAGTTCTTC,CASSLVGLGVEQFF
NA,TRBJ2-6,NA,TRBV19,TGTGCCAGTTCGGCTGGGGCCAACGTCCTGACTTTC,CASSAGANVLTF
NA,TRBJ1-5,NA,TRBV19,TGTGCCAGTAGTGGTTGGGGGAGTAGCAATCAGCCCCAGCATTTT,CASSGWGSSNQPQHF
once,TRBJ1-2,TRBD1,TRBV2,TGTGCCAGCATGGGGGGTGGACAGGGCTATGGCTACACCTTC,CASMGGGQGYGYTF
NA,TRBJ2-1,TRBD1,TRBV19,TGTGCCAGTAGTAGGGACAGGGTTGGCAATGAGCAGTTCTTC,CASSRDRVGNEQFF
NA,TRBJ2-5,TRBD2,TRBV27,TGTGCCAGCAGTTTAGGCCCGGGAGGAGAGACCCAGTACTTC,CASSLGPGGETQYF
NA,TRBJ1-5,NA,TRBV30,TGTGCCGCAATAACAGGGACCAATCAGCCCCAGCATTTT,CAAITGTNQPQHF
once,TRBJ1-4,NA,TRBV7-9,TGTGCCAGCAGCTTAGTAGCCCAGGGATGGACTAATGAAAAACTGTTTTTT,CASSLVAQGWTNEKLFF
NA,TRBJ1-5,NA,TRBV28,TGTGCCAGCAGCCCGACGGTTTTATGGCAGAGGGATCAGCCCCAGCATTTT,CASSPTVLWQRDQPQHF
NA,TRBJ1-5,TRBD1,TRBV6-5,TGTGCCAGCAGGGATGGGACAGAAGATCAGCCCCAGCATTTT,CASRDGTEDQPQHF
NA,TRBJ2-7,TRBD2,TRBV30,TGTGCCTGGAACGCGGGGGGCGTGGGGGAGCAGTACTTC,CAWNAGGVGEQYF
NA,TRBJ2-5,TRBD2,TRBV11-2,TGTGCCAGCAGCTCGATTAGCGGGAAAGAGACCCAGTACTTC,CASSSISGKETQYF
NA,TRBJ1-1,NA,TRBV27,TGTGCCAGCAGTCAGGATGGGGGAAGAGTTGAAGCTTTCTTT,CASSQDGGRVEAFF
NA,TRBJ2-1,NA,TRBV28,TGTGCCAGCAGTCATCTTGAGGGGTACAATGAGCAGTTCTTC,CASSHLEGYNEQFF
NA,TRBJ2-1,NA,TRBV5-5,TGTGCCAGCAGTCCTGACAGTTCGCTCTACAATGAGCAGTTCTTC,CASSPDSSLYNEQFF
NA,TRBJ1-2,NA,TRBV28,TGTGCCAGCAGTTTGAGGGGAGACTATGGCTACACCTTC,CASSLRGDYGYTF
NA,TRBJ2-7,TRBD2,TRBV28,TGTGCCAGCACTCGAGCGGGGGAGAGCTCCTACGAGCAGTACTTC,CASTRAGESSYEQYF
NA,TRBJ2-3,NA,TRBV7-2,TGTGCCAGCAGCTCACAGGGTTATACGCAGTATTTT,CASSSQGYTQYF
NA,TRBJ2-3,NA,TRBV11-3,TGTGCCAGCAGCTTAGGCCAGACAGATACGCAGTATTTT,CASSLGQTDTQYF
NA,TRBJ2-7,TRBD2,TRBV4-1,TGCGCCAGCAGCCACCGCGCGGGGGGCTACGAGCAGTACTTC,CASSHRAGGYEQYF
NA,TRBJ2-3,NA,TRBV9,TGTGCCAGCAGCCCCAATTGGGGCTCTACAGATACGCAGTATTTT,CASSPNWGSTDTQYF
NA,TRBJ2-1,NA,TRBV7-3,TGTGCCAGCAGCTTAATGGCGAGCTCCTACAATGAGCAGTTCTTC,CASSLMASSYNEQFF
NA,TRBJ2-7,NA,TRBV12-2,TGTGCAAGTCGCTTAGGTTATGCCGTCGGACTAGCGGGAGCCTACGAGCAGTACTTC,CASRLGYAVGLAGAYEQYF
NA,TRBJ2-1,TRBD1,TRBV29-1,TGCAGCGTCCTCCTTTCCGGACAGGGGAACAATGAGCAGTTCTTC,CSVLLSGQGNNEQFF
once,TRBJ2-1,NA,TRBV6-1,TGTGCCAGCAGTGATCTGGGCGGGACGGACAATGAGCAGTTCTTC,CASSDLGGTDNEQFF
NA,TRBJ2-2,TRBD1,TRBV7-9,TGTGCCAGCAGCCACCCGGACAGGGGGACCACCGGGGAGCTGTTTTTT,CASSHPDRGTTGELFF